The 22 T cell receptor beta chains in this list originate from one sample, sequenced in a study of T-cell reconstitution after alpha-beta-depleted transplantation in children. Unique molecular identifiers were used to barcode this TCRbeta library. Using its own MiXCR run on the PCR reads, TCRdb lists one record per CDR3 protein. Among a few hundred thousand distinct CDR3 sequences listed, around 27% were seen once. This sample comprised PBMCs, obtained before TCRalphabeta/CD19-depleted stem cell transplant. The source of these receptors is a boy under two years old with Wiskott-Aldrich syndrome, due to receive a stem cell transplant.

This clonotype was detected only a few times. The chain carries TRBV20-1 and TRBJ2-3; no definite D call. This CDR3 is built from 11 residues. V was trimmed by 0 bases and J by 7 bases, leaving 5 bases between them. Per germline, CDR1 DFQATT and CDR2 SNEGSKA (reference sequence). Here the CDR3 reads CSARDTNTQYF. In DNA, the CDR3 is TGCAGTGCTAGAGATACGAATACGCAGTATTTT.

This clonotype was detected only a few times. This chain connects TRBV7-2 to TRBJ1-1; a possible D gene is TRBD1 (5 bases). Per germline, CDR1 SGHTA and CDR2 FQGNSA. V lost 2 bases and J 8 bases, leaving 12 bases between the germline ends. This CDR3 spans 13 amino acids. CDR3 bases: TGTGCCAGCAGCTTATTGGGGGAGACGGAAGCTTTCTTT. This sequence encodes CASSLLGETEAFF.

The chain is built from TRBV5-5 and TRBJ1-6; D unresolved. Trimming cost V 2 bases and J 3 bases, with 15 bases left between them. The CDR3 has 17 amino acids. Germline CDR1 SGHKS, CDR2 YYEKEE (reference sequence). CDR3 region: CASSLLRSNYYNSPLHF. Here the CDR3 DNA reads TGTGCCAGCAGCTTATTACGGTCTAATTACTATAATTCACCCCTCCACTTT.

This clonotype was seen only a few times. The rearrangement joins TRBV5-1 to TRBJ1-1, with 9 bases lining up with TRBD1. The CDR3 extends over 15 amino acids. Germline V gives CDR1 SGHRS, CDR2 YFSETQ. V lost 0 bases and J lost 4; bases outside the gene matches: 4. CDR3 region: CASSLGQGVPTEAFF. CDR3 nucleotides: TGCGCCAGCAGCTTGGGACAGGGGGTCCCCACTGAAGCTTTCTTT.

CDR3: CASSERTGAGNTIYF. As DNA, the CDR3 is TGTGCCAGCTCCGAAAGGACAGGGGCTGGAAACACCATATATTTT. This rearrangement joins TRBV5-6 to TRBJ1-3; 9 bases map to TRBD1. The CDR3 sequence is 15 residues long. Germline values: CDR1 SGHDT, CDR2 YYEEEE. With 7 bases clipped from V and 2 bases from J, the junction kept 7 bases outside the gene matches.

The CDR3 DNA reads TGTGCCAGCAGCTTGGGACTAGCTACTACAATGGGGCAGTTCTTC. Protein: CASSLGLATTMGQFF. The chain uses TRBV5-6 and TRBJ2-1; 7 bases map to TRBD2. This CDR3 has 15 residues. V shed 0 bases, J shed 12 bases, and the junction held 12 bases outside the gene matches. Germline V gene data show CDR1 as SGHDT and CDR2 as YYEEEE.

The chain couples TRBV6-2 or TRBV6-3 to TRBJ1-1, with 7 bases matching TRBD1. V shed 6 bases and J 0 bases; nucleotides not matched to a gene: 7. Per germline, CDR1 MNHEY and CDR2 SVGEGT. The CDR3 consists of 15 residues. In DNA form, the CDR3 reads TGTGCCAGCAGACAGGGGTCGGGGGTGAACACTGAAGCTTTCTTT. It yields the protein CASRQGSGVNTEAFF.

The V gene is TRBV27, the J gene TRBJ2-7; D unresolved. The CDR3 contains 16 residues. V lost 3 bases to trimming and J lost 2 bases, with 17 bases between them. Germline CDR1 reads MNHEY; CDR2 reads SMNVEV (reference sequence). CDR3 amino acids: CASSFDRSIVTYEQYF. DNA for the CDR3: TGTGCCAGCAGTTTTGATCGAAGTATAGTGACCTACGAGCAGTACTTC.

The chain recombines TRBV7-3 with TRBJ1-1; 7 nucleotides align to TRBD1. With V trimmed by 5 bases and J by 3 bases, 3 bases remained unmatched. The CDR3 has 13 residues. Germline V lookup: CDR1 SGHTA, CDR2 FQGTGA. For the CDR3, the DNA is TGTGCCAGCAGCCCCGACAGGGACACTGAAGCTTTCTTT. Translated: CASSPDRDTEAFF.

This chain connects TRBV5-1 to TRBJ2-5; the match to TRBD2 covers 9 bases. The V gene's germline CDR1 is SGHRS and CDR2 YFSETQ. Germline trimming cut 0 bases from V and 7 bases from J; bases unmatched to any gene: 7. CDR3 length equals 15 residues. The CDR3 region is CASSLAGLATTTQYF. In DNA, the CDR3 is TGCGCCAGCAGCTTGGCGGGACTAGCCACGACGACCCAGTACTTC.

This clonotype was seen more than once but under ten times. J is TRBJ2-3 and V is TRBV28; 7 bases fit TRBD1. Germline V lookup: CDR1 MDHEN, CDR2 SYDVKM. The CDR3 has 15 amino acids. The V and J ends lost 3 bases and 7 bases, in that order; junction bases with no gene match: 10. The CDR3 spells CASSLTGPYSYTQYF. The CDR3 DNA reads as TGTGCCAGCAGTTTGACAGGGCCCTATTCTTATACGCAGTATTTT.

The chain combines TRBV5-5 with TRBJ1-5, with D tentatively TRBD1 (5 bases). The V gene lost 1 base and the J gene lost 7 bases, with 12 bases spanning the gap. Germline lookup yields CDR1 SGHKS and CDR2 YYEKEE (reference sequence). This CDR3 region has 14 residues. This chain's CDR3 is CASSLSGPWQPQHF. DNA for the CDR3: TGTGCCAGCAGCTTGTCGGGGCCGTGGCAGCCCCAGCATTTT.

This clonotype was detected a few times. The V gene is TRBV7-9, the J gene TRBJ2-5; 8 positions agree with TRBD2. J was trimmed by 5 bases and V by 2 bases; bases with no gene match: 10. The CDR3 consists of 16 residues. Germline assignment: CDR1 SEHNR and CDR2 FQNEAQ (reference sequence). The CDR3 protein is CASSLPTAGVAETQYF. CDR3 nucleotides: TGTGCCAGCAGCTTACCCACAGCGGGAGTGGCGGAGACCCAGTACTTC. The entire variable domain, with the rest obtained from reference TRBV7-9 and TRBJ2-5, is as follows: DTGVSQNPRHKITKRGQNVTFRCDPISEHNRLYWYRQTLGQGPEFLTYFQNEAQLEKSRLLSDRFSAERPKGSFSTLEIQRTEQGDSAMYLCASSLPTAGVAETQYFGPGTRLLVL.

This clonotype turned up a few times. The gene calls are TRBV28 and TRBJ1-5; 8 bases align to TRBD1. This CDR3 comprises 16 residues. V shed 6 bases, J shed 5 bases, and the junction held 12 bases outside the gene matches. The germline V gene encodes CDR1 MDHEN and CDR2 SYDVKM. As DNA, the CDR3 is TGTGCCAGCAGAAGAGGGACAGGAGCCCTTTATCAGCCCCAGCATTTT. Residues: CASRRGTGALYQPQHF.

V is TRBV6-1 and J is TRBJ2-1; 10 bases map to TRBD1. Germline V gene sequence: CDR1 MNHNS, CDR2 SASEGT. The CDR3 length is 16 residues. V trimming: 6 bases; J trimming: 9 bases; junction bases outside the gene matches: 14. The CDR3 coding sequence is TGTGCCAGCAGCCGGGGGGGGACAGGGGACGTGGGTGAGCAGTTCTTC. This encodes CASSRGGTGDVGEQFF.

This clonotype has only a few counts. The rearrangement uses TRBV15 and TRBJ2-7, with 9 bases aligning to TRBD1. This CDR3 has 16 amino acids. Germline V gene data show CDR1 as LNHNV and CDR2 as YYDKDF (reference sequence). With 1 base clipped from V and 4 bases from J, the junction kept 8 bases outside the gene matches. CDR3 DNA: TGTGCCACCAGCAGAGGACCCGGGACAGGGTGGTACGAGCAGTACTTC. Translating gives CATSRGPGTGWYEQYF. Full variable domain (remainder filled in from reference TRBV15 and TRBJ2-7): DAMVIQNPRYQVTQFGKPVTLSCSQTLNHNVMYWYQQKSSQAPKLLFHYYDKDFNNEADTPDNFQSRRPNTSFCFLDIRSPGLGDTAMYLCATSRGPGTGWYEQYFGPGTRLTVT.

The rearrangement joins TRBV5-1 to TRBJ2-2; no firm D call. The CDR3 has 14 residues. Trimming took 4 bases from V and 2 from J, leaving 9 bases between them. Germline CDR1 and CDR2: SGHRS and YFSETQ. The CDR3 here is CASSPFVNTGELFF. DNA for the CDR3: TGCGCCAGCAGCCCCTTCGTCAACACCGGGGAGCTGTTTTTT.

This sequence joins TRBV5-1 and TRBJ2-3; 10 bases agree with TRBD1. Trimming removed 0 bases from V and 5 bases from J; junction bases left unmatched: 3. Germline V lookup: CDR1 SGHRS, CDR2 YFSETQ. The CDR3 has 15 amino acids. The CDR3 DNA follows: TGCGCCAGCAGCTTGGCCGGGACAGGGGTAGATACGCAGTATTTT. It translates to CASSLAGTGVDTQYF.

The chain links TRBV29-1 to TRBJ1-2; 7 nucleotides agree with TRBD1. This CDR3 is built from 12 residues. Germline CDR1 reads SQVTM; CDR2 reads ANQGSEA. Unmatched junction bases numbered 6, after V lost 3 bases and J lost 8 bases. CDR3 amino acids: CSVDAGGEGYTF. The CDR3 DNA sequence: TGCAGCGTTGACGCAGGGGGGGAGGGCTACACCTTC.

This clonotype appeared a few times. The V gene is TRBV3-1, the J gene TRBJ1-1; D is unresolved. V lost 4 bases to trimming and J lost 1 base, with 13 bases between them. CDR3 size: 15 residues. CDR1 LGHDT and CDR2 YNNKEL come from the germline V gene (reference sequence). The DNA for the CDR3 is TGTGCCAGCAGCCTAAGGGCAGCTCGGAACACTGAAGCTTTCTTT. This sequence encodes CASSLRAARNTEAFF.

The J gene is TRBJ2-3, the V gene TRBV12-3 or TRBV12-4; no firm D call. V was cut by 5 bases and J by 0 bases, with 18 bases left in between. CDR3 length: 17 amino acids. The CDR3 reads CASSLGRWTTSTDTQYF. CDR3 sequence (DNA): TGTGCCAGCAGTCTAGGACGGTGGACGACAAGCACAGATACGCAGTATTTT.

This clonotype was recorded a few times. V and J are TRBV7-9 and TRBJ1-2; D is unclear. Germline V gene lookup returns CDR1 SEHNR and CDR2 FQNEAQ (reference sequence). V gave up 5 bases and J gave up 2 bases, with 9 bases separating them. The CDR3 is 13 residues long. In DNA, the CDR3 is TGTGCCAGCAGCGAAATCCGGAACTATGGCTACACCTTC. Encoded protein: CASSEIRNYGYTF.